This TCR beta chain was profiled in a study of shared clonotypes between healthy human individuals. A note on this clone: What it binds is unknown.

In CD8 memory, CD45RO+ cells were put together with CCR7-negative CD45RA+ TemRA cells. The germline gives CDR1 LNHDA, CDR2 SQIVND (reference sequence). The V end was cut by 4 bases, the J end by 1 base, with 14 bases between. This CDR3 contains 15 residues. Study-level findings and limits: Genetic and exposure-history diversity was limited by the few donors.

Using immunoSEQ multiplex PCR, the repertoire was profiled, and TCRdb retains in-frame clones only, with some absent. The table includes more than 550,000 clones, 80% to 95% detected once. The rearrangement joins TRBV19 to TRBJ2-7, with D perhaps TRBD1 or TRBD2 (5 bases each). Sequencing was carried out using memory CD8+ T cells from PBMCs. Subset noted: CD45RO+ cells pooled with CCR7-negative TemRA cells. The receptor comes from a young man in good health. Some clones in this sample may be carry-over from other donors' samples. CDR3 sequence reads: CASSSPRDGSYEQYF. In DNA form, the CDR3 reads TGTGCCAGTAGTAGCCCTCGGGACGGGTCCTACGAGCAGTACTTC.